This paragraph covers one TCR beta chain sequence. This sample is part of a study of T-cell memory formation after mild COVID-19. TCRdb independently ran MiXCR on the 5' RACE reads; one entry per CDR3 protein. The profile covers around 300,000 distinct CDR3 sequences, with over 11% appearing a single time and roughly 21% taken by the ten largest. CDR1 and CDR2 (germline): SGDLS, YYNGEE. V dropped 3 bases and J dropped 6 bases, with 12 bases sitting between them. The CDR3 has 14 residues. This chain joins TRBV9 and TRBJ2-2, with no clear D. Specimen: PBMCs or a T cell subset sorted from them (not recorded which). The receptor's source is a man aged 18 to 35 who had mild COVID-19 (a few samples of this study predate the infection). Cell type and time point are not known. In DNA, the CDR3 is TGTGCCAGCAGCGCCATCATAGGGCCCGGGGAGCTGTTTTTT. Translation gives CASSAIIGPGELFF.